This T cell receptor (beta chain) was profiled in a study of CD8+ T cells in alopecia areata. Investigators isolated RNA and reverse transcribed it into cDNA to act as the sequencing template. The method was immunoSEQ multiplex PCR; TCRdb's version includes in-frame clones alone and lacks a portion of them. Of about 210,000 clones in the sample, about three fifths were seen once. Regarding treatment: oral pan-JAK inhibitor, 5-10 mg twice daily. Study-wide results and limits: Sharing of TCR sequences between patients (possibly for HLA-related reasons) was less clear than in mice.

Germline-derived CDR1 and CDR2 are KGHSH and LQKENI. Trimming removed 3 bases at V and 0 bases at J, with 10 bases between. The CDR3 loop spans 15 amino acids. As regards this clone: What it binds is not known.

Sequenced here: CD4+ T cells sorted from blood, sampled at week 4, from a patient treated with tofacitinib. The rearrangement links TRBV18 to TRBJ2-3; D gene uncertain. This receptor was obtained from a human donor with alopecia areata. The CDR3 bases are TGTGCCAGCTCACCTGCCGGATTTAGCACAGATACGCAGTATTTT. Protein sequence: CASSPAGFSTDTQYF.